The 32 T cell receptor beta chains given below trace back to one sample, sequenced in a study of PD-1 blockade in classical Hodgkin lymphoma. Brentuximab vedotin exposure varied, and every patient relapsed after autologous stem cell transplantation. The CD4+ T cells used were purified from thawed PBMCs through magnetic negative selection. Data came from immunoSEQ multiplex PCR; TCRdb stores just in-frame clones and leaves some out. Of 15,000 to 20,000 clones listed, 85% were seen once; the top ten hold 1%. Here the sequenced sample was CD4+ T cells from blood, taken at baseline. The receptors shown here come from a human donor with classical Hodgkin lymphoma.

This clone was seen once. This sequence joins TRBV4-1 and TRBJ2-1; 10 nucleotides match TRBD1. The V and J ends lost 0 bases and 8 bases, in that order; junction bases with no gene match: 13. CDR1 MGHRA and CDR2 YSYEKL come from the germline V gene. CDR3 size: 18 residues. CDR3 in DNA: TGCGCCAGCAGCCAAGAAGGTGGCTTTGGGGACAGGGGTTATGAGCAGTTCTTC. Protein sequence: CASSQEGGFGDRGYEQFF.

This chain uses TRBV9 with TRBJ1-6; the D is unclear. The V end was cut by 0 bases, the J end by 8 bases, with 12 bases between. Germline CDR1 and CDR2: SGDLS and YYNGEE. This CDR3 spans 15 amino acids. CDR3 nucleotides: TGTGCCAGCAGCGTAGGAGTCAGGCCCCATTCACCCCTCCACTTT. It is translated as CASSVGVRPHSPLHF.

This chain links TRBV2 with TRBJ1-2; D is undetermined. Trimming pared 3 bases from V and 7 bases from J, leaving 15 bases between. The CDR3 length is 14 residues. CDR1 and CDR2 (germline): SNHLY, FYNNEI. As DNA, the CDR3 is TGTGCCAGCAGTGACCCCCCCGTTGTCAGTGGCTACACCTTC. Protein product: CASSDPPVVSGYTF.

This clone is a singleton in its sample. CDR3 sequence reads: CASSSPVGTQYF. The DNA for the CDR3 is TGTGCCAGCAGTTCCCCAGTCGGTACGCAGTATTTT. The chain recombines TRBV6-5 with TRBJ2-3, with D hard to call. CDR1 and CDR2 from the germline V gene are MNHEY and SVGAGI. The CDR3 covers 12 residues. Between the trimmed V and J ends, which lost 4 bases and 8 bases, there was a span of 10 bases.

This chain joins TRBV6-4 and TRBJ2-5; 9 bases map to TRBD2. This CDR3 is built from 13 residues. CDR1 is MRHNA and CDR2 is SNTAGT in the germline V gene. DNA of the CDR3: TGTGCAACAGCAGCACTAGCGGGCACGACCCAGTACTTC. Translated, it gives CATAALAGTTQYF.

This clone occurred a few times. The rearrangement links TRBV4-1 to TRBJ1-5, with D tentatively TRBD1 (6 bases). Looked up from germline, CDR1 is MGHRA and CDR2 is YSYEKL. V was trimmed by 3 bases and J by 8 bases, leaving 20 bases between them. The CDR3 sequence is 16 residues long. The CDR3 sequence is CASSQLETDSRKPQHF. DNA for the CDR3: TGCGCCAGCAGCCAGCTTGAAACGGACAGCCGAAAGCCCCAGCATTTT.

This rearrangement joins TRBV7-9 to TRBJ1-1; 8 nucleotides line up with TRBD1. This CDR3 is built from 13 residues. The V segment lost 4 bases and the J segment 6 bases; nucleotides outside the gene matches: 4. Germline CDR1 reads SEHNR; CDR2 reads FQNEAQ (reference sequence). The CDR3 DNA follows: TGTGCCAGCAGCTCCCAGGGGGCCCCTGAAGCTTTCTTT. Residues: CASSSQGAPEAFF.

This clone was seen a few times. The V call is TRBV15, the J call TRBJ1-6, with D possibly being TRBD1 (5 bases). The CDR3 is 13 residues long. The V gene lost 1 base and the J gene lost 8 bases, with 6 bases spanning the gap. Germline CDR1 LNHNV, CDR2 YYDKDF (reference sequence). The CDR3 coding sequence is TGTGCCACCAGCAGAGGCAGGGATTCACCCCTCCACTTT. It is translated as CATSRGRDSPLHF.

The V call is TRBV10-3, the J call TRBJ1-1; perhaps TRBD1 as D (5 bases). CDR1 is ENHRY and CDR2 is SYGVKD in the germline V gene. Trimming took 10 bases from V and 6 from J, leaving 21 bases between them. This CDR3 contains 14 residues. DNA of the CDR3: TGTGCCACCACGTTCCGGGGCGGTAGCGCTGAAGCTTTCTTT. Encoded protein: CATTFRGGSAEAFF.

The CDR3 spells CASSRGQGINQPQHF. The DNA of the CDR3 is TGTGCCAGCAGCCGGGGACAGGGGATAAATCAGCCCCAGCATTTT. The genes are TRBV7-2 and TRBJ1-5; 10 nucleotides agree with TRBD1. This CDR3 contains 15 residues. With 5 bases clipped from V and 4 bases from J, the junction kept 5 bases outside the gene matches. The germline CDR1 and CDR2 sequences are SGHTA and FQGNSA. Complete variable domain (other parts from reference TRBV7-2 and TRBJ1-5): GAGVSQSPSNKVTEKGKDVELRCDPISGHTALYWYRQSLGQGLEFLIYFQGNSAPDKSGLPSDRFSAERTGGSVSTLTIQRTQQEDSAVYLCASSRGQGINQPQHFGDGTRLSIL.

The chain employs TRBV6-5 and TRBJ2-7; 8 bases are a match to TRBD2. Per the germline V gene, CDR1 is MNHEY and CDR2 is SVGAGI. This CDR3 region has 14 residues. J was trimmed by 3 bases and V by 4 bases; bases with no gene match: 5. CDR3 sequence (DNA): TGTGCCAGCAGTTTGGGACTAGACAGCTACGAGCAGTACTTC. Protein product: CASSLGLDSYEQYF.

The chain uses TRBV6-6 and TRBJ1-6; D remains unclear. V lost 6 bases and J 6 bases, leaving 12 bases between the germline ends. The CDR3 consists of 14 residues. The germline V gene encodes CDR1 MNHNY and CDR2 SVGAGI (reference sequence). This CDR3 is CASRRPESNSPLHF. DNA of the CDR3: TGTGCCAGCAGGCGACCGGAAAGTAATTCACCCCTCCACTTT.

This sequence joins TRBV9 and TRBJ2-7; TRBD1 matches at 10 bases. Germline CDR1 is SGDLS and CDR2 is YYNGEE. The CDR3 has 15 residues. Unmatched junction bases numbered 12, after V lost 3 bases and J lost 9 bases. CDR3 amino acids: CASSGGTGVELGQYF. The DNA of the CDR3 is TGTGCCAGCAGCGGGGGGACAGGGGTGGAGTTGGGGCAGTACTTC. The variable domain in full, completed from reference TRBV9 and TRBJ2-7, reads DSGVTQTPKHLITATGQRVTLRCSPRSGDLSVYWYQQSLDQGLQFLIQYYNGEERAKGNILERFSAQQFPDLHSELNLSSLELGDSALYFCASSGGTGVELGQYFGPGTRLTVT.

The chain uses TRBV30 and TRBJ1-6; D is possibly TRBD1 (6 bases). Germline assignment: CDR1 GTSNPN and CDR2 SVGIG (reference sequence). V lost 0 bases and J 1 base, leaving 16 bases between the germline ends. This CDR3 comprises 18 residues. CDR3 amino acids: CAWSVGTLRGSYNSPLHF. The DNA for the CDR3 is TGTGCCTGGAGTGTAGGCACACTGAGGGGGTCCTATAATTCACCCCTCCACTTT.

The chain links TRBV18 to TRBJ1-1, with a possible D match to TRBD1 (5 bases). The CDR3 is 13 residues long. V was clipped by 3 bases and J by 7 bases, with 12 bases between them. The germline V gene has CDR1 KGHSH and CDR2 LQKENI. This CDR3 is CASSPTGGGEAFF. The CDR3 coding sequence is TGTGCCAGCTCACCGACGGGGGGGGGTGAAGCTTTCTTT.

This chain joins TRBV7-3 and TRBJ2-2; D is undetermined. The germline V and J ends were trimmed by 2 bases and 5 bases, with 9 bases remaining between them. There are 14 residues in the CDR3. In germline, CDR1 is SGHTA, CDR2 FQGTGA. The CDR3 region is CASSLGRQTGELFF. In DNA, the CDR3 is TGTGCCAGCAGCTTAGGTAGACAAACCGGGGAGCTGTTTTTT.

The genes are TRBV10-2 and TRBJ2-7; D remains ambiguous. Trimming took 0 bases from V and 2 from J, leaving 17 bases between them. This CDR3 region has 17 residues. Germline CDR1 reads WSHSY; CDR2 reads SAAADI. The chain's CDR3 is CASSESLFQARPYEQYF. CDR3 nucleotide sequence: TGCGCCAGCAGTGAGTCGCTTTTCCAGGCCCGACCCTACGAGCAGTACTTC.

CDR3 bases: TGTGCCAGCAGCTCCCTGGGGGGCTTCTCTGGGGCCAACGTCCTGACTTTC. Translation gives CASSSLGGFSGANVLTF. This chain connects TRBV5-5 to TRBJ2-6; TRBD1 or TRBD2 may be the D gene (6 bases each). The V and J ends lost 3 bases and 0 bases respectively, with 13 bases between them. There are 17 residues in the CDR3. Germline V gene lookup returns CDR1 SGHKS and CDR2 YYEKEE (reference sequence).

The sample holds one count of this clone. The chain combines TRBV9 with TRBJ2-3, with D perhaps assigned TRBD1 or TRBD2 (5 bases each). The germline gives CDR1 SGDLS, CDR2 YYNGEE. V dropped 0 bases and J dropped 4 bases, with 12 bases sitting between them. The CDR3 covers 15 residues. The CDR3 region is CASSVEQDSSDTQYF. The CDR3 nucleotides are TGTGCCAGCAGCGTAGAACAGGACTCCTCAGATACGCAGTATTTT.

V and J are TRBV10-3 and TRBJ2-5, with D maybe TRBD2 (5 bases). The CDR3 is 13 amino acids. The V gene lost 7 bases and the J gene lost 2 bases, with 11 bases spanning the gap. Germline V lookup: CDR1 ENHRY, CDR2 SYGVKD. The CDR3 here is CAIKGEKQETQYF. CDR3 in DNA: TGTGCCATCAAGGGAGAGAAACAAGAGACCCAGTACTTC.

The V and J genes are TRBV6-7 and TRBJ2-2; TRBD1 is a possible D gene (7 bases). TRBV6-7 is placed among ORFs of uncertain function. This CDR3 comprises 18 residues. V lost 3 bases and J lost 0, with 17 bases in between. CDR3 region: CASSYRQGGPSNTGELFF. The DNA of the CDR3 is TGTGCCAGCAGTTATAGGCAGGGGGGACCCTCGAACACCGGGGAGCTGTTTTTT.

This sequence joins TRBV11-2 and TRBJ2-7; the match to TRBD2 covers 10 bases. The V and J ends lost 3 bases and 6 bases, in that order; junction bases with no gene match: 8. Germline V CDR1 and CDR2: SGHAT, FQNNGV. The CDR3 is 15 residues long. The CDR3 loop is CASSFLAGGLAEQYF. The CDR3 nucleotides are TGTGCCAGCAGCTTCTTAGCGGGGGGCCTTGCCGAGCAGTACTTC.

The chain is built from TRBV11-2 and TRBJ2-7; 10 bases match TRBD2. The length of the CDR3 is 16 residues. After removal of 5 bases from V and 3 bases from J, the junction contained 10 bases not matched to a gene. Germline V gene data show CDR1 as SGHAT and CDR2 as FQNNGV. CDR3 amino acids: CASSLRSGGLLYEQYF. CDR3 sequence (DNA): TGTGCCAGCAGCCTTCGTAGCGGGGGGCTCCTCTACGAGCAGTACTTC.

J is TRBJ2-3 and V is TRBV2; D remains unclear. The CDR3 is made up of 13 amino acids. Trimming removed 2 bases from V and 2 bases from J, with 5 bases in between. Per the germline V gene, CDR1 is SNHLY and CDR2 is FYNNEI. The CDR3 nucleotides read TGTGCCAGCAGTGAAAGGGTCACAGATACGCAGTATTTT. Translating it yields CASSERVTDTQYF.

This clone was observed a few times. V usage is TRBV7-9 and J usage is TRBJ1-5; possible D gene TRBD1, 6 bases. CDR3 length: 14 residues. The ends were cut back, 1 base at V and 7 bases at J, with 11 bases in the middle. Germline CDR1 and CDR2: SEHNR and FQNEAQ (reference sequence). CDR3 sequence reads: CASSLVGGGQPQHF. The CDR3 DNA reads TGTGCCAGCAGCTTAGTTGGGGGGGGCCAGCCCCAGCATTTT.

The V and J genes are TRBV2 and TRBJ1-5, with a tentative D call TRBD1 (6 bases). The germline V and J ends were trimmed by 3 bases and 0 bases, with 15 bases remaining between them. Germline CDR1 is SNHLY and CDR2 is FYNNEI. The CDR3 is 17 amino acids. DNA for the CDR3: TGTGCCAGCAGTGATGGGAGGGGGAGCTTTAGCAATCAGCCCCAGCATTTT. It specifies CASSDGRGSFSNQPQHF.

The chain has TRBV10-3 and TRBJ2-3; 7 nucleotides match TRBD1. Germline CDR1 and CDR2: ENHRY and SYGVKD. This CDR3 has 14 residues. Trimming at V came to 11 bases and at J to 2 bases, leaving 10 bases not matched to a gene. The CDR3 nucleotides read TGTGCCGTAAATCCAGGGGGATTCACAGATACGCAGTATTTT. It specifies CAVNPGGFTDTQYF.

J is TRBJ1-2 and V is TRBV9; 8 bases are shared with TRBD1. The V gene end was trimmed by 4 bases and the J gene end by 8 bases; junction bases not matched to a gene: 7. The CDR3 is made up of 13 amino acids. The germline V gene encodes CDR1 SGDLS and CDR2 YYNGEE. The chain's CDR3 is CASSTGQGGGYTF. CDR3 bases: TGTGCCAGCAGCACCGGACAGGGAGGCGGCTACACCTTC.

This chain uses TRBV2 with TRBJ1-2, with unresolved D. Germline V lookup: CDR1 SNHLY, CDR2 FYNNEI. CDR3 size: 12 residues. V lost 1 base and J 4 bases, leaving 4 bases between the germline ends. The CDR3 DNA follows: TGTGCCAGCAGTGAAGAGGTCTATGGCTACACCTTC. This translates into CASSEEVYGYTF. The full variable domain, with the rest looked up from reference TRBV2 and TRBJ1-2, is EPEVTQTPSHQVTQMGQEVILRCVPISNHLYFYWYRQILGQKVEFLVSFYNNEISEKSEIFDDQFSVERPDGSNFTLKIRSTKLEDSAMYFCASSEEVYGYTFGSGTRLTVV.

The CDR3 coding sequence is TGTGCCAGCAGTCTAGTGCTCGGGGACCTAAACACTGAAGCTTTCTTT. As protein: CASSLVLGDLNTEAFF. The chain employs TRBV28 and TRBJ1-1; D is perhaps TRBD1 (5 bases). The CDR3 is 16 residues long. V was clipped by 5 bases and J by 2 bases, with 18 bases between them. The V gene's germline CDR1 is MDHEN and CDR2 SYDVKM.

The V and J genes are TRBV7-9 and TRBJ2-5; a weak D match, TRBD2 (6 bases). From germline, CDR1 is SEHNR and CDR2 FQNEAQ (reference sequence). The CDR3 runs 14 residues. V was trimmed by 9 bases and J by 4 bases, leaving 18 bases between them. The CDR3 nucleotides are TGTGCCAGTCGTCCAGGGAGGAGAGGAGAGACCCAGTACTTC. It specifies CASRPGRRGETQYF.

V and J are TRBV7-9 and TRBJ1-5; D gene unclear. Trimming left V 3 bases short and J 5 bases short, with 8 bases between. Per germline, CDR1 SEHNR and CDR2 FQNEAQ (reference sequence). The CDR3 spans 13 residues. The CDR3, as DNA: TGTGCCAGCAGCTTCTCGGCGGATCAGCCCCAGCATTTT. Encoded protein: CASSFSADQPQHF.